The clone carrying this TCR beta chain was seen a handful of times. The record originates from a study of shared clonotypes between healthy human individuals. Sequencing was performed with immunoSEQ multiplex PCR; in TCRdb, only in-frame clones are kept and a portion is missing. Seen here are about 2.4 million clones, over 85% observed once, and the top ten hold 0.11% to 0.15%. V trimming: 6 bases; J trimming: 4 bases; junction bases outside the gene matches: 6. The CDR3 loop spans 14 amino acids. The germline CDR1 and CDR2 sequences are WNHNN and SYGVQD (reference sequence). All the donors were Caucasian adults who lived in Nashville, Tennessee.

The chain links TRBV10-1 to TRBJ1-1; 9 positions agree with TRBD1. The sample consisted of naive CD4+ T cells sorted from blood. Stated subset: CD45RA+ positively selected. The clonotype was recovered from a man between 18 and 35 years old in good health. The CDR3 is CASRGQGEGTEAFF. CDR3 DNA: TGCGCCAGCAGGGGACAGGGAGAGGGCACTGAAGCTTTCTTT.